This T cell receptor (beta chain) came from a study of shared clonotypes between healthy human individuals. The study, taken as a whole, reports: Approximately 4.6% of naive CD4 clonotypes were common to a handful of donors.

For this clone: Antigen specificity is unknown.

Produced via immunoSEQ multiplex PCR; TCRdb's table is partial and in-frame only. The data contain roughly 1,800,000 clones, about 95% of them singletons. CD45RO-negative cells were positively selected for CCR7, leaving out terminally differentiated effector memory CD45RA+ cells. Trimming removed 1 base from V and 13 bases from J; junction bases left unmatched: 20. Germline CDR1 is SGHDT and CDR2 is YYEEEE. The CDR3 runs to 18 residues. Sample: naive CD8+ T cells sorted from blood. This TCR came from a man aged 18-30 years in good health. The J gene is TRBJ1-6, the V gene TRBV5-6; 7 nucleotides line up with TRBD1. CDR3 sequence (DNA): TGTGCCAGCAGCTTGTGGGGAACTCTTGACAGGGAGGTGTGGCCCCTCCACTTT. Its protein is CASSLWGTLDREVWPLHF.